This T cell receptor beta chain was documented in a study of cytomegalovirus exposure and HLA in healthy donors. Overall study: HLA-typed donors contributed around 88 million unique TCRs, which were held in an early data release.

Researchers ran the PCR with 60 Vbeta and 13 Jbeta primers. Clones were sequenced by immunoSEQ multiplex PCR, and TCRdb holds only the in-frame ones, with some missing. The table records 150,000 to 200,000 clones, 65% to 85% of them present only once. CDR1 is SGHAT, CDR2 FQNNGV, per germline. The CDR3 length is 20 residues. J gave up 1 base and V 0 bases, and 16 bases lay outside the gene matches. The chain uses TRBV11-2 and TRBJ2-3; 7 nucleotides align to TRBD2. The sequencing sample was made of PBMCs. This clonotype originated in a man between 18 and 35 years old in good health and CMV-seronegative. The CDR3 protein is CASSLDGLVNFMLRTDTQYF. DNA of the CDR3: TGTGCCAGCAGCTTAGATGGACTAGTAAACTTCATGCTTCGCACAGATACGCAGTATTTT. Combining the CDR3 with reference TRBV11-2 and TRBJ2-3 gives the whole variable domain EAGVAQSPRYKIIEKRQSVAFWCNPISGHATLYWYQQILGQGPKLLIQFQNNGVVDDSQLPKDRFSAERLKGVDSTLKIQPAKLEDSAVYLCASSLDGLVNFMLRTDTQYFGPGTRLTVL.